These T cell receptor beta chains were read from a single sample in a study of T cells in Graves' hyperthyroidism and ophthalmopathy. TCRdb passed the multiplex PCR reads through MiXCR, listing each CDR3 protein once. The sample consists of hundreds of thousands of distinct CDR3 sequences, more than 15% of them appearing once. The sample was blood. The receptor set was obtained from a woman aged 18 to 35 with Graves' hyperthyroidism that later progressed to Graves' ophthalmopathy. Both conserved end residues are part of each CDR3. The order of the fields is V gene, clone size, J gene, D gene, CDR3 protein, CDR3 DNA. The D gene is left open where the match is weak. Clone size is not always given. Where it is, it says once, few, many or a class for expanded clones.

V gene: TRBV2
clone size: many
J gene: TRBJ1-6
D gene: NA
CDR3 protein: CASKVSLLSSYNSPLHF
CDR3 DNA: TGTGCCAGCAAGGTCTCACTCCTAAGTTCCTATAATTCACCCCTCCACTTT

V gene: TRBV12-3/TRBV12-4
clone size: NA
J gene: TRBJ2-7
D gene: TRBD2
CDR3 protein: CASSHPGLSYSSRAYEQYF
CDR3 DNA: TGTGCCAGCAGCCACCCGGGACTATCGTACTCCTCCAGGGCTTACGAGCAGTACTTC

V gene: TRBV7-2
clone size: NA
J gene: TRBJ2-1
D gene: NA
CDR3 protein: CASSLKPDVRGSEQFF
CDR3 DNA: TGTGCAAGCAGCTTAAAACCGGACGTTAGGGGGAGTGAGCAGTTCTTC

V gene: TRBV13
clone size: many
J gene: TRBJ2-1
D gene: TRBD2
CDR3 protein: CASSPPSSGQSYNEQFF
CDR3 DNA: TGTGCCAGCAGCCCCCCGTCTAGCGGGCAGTCCTACAATGAGCAGTTCTTC

V gene: TRBV28
clone size: few
J gene: TRBJ2-3
D gene: TRBD2
CDR3 protein: CASPPPSAGGPHFSTDTQYF
CDR3 DNA: TGTGCCAGCCCCCCCCCAAGCGCGGGAGGGCCCCACTTCAGCACAGATACGCAGTATTTT

V gene: TRBV28
clone size: NA
J gene: TRBJ1-4
D gene: TRBD1
CDR3 protein: CASSPPGGLGKLFF
CDR3 DNA: TGTGCCAGCAGTCCCCCAGGGGGCCTCGGAAAACTGTTTTTT

V gene: TRBV28
clone size: NA
J gene: TRBJ2-3
D gene: NA
CDR3 protein: CASSWRSLPTDTQYF
CDR3 DNA: TGTGCCAGCAGTTGGAGGTCGTTACCCACAGATACGCAGTATTTT

V gene: TRBV4-1
clone size: few
J gene: TRBJ1-4
D gene: NA
CDR3 protein: CASSQVGGMREKLFF
CDR3 DNA: TGCGCCAGCAGCCAAGTGGGGGGGATGCGAGAAAAACTGTTTTTT

V gene: TRBV9
clone size: NA
J gene: TRBJ2-3
D gene: TRBD2
CDR3 protein: CASSPPRAGDTDTQYF
CDR3 DNA: TGTGCCAGCAGCCCTCCGAGGGCGGGAGACACAGATACGCAGTATTTT

V gene: TRBV28
clone size: many
J gene: TRBJ1-1
D gene: NA
CDR3 protein: CASLQVNTEAFF
CDR3 DNA: TGTGCCAGCCTCCAGGTGAACACTGAAGCTTTCTTT

V gene: TRBV27
clone size: many
J gene: TRBJ2-3
D gene: TRBD2
CDR3 protein: CASSWGLAGGGTDTQYF
CDR3 DNA: TGTGCCAGCAGCTGGGGACTAGCGGGGGGAGGCACAGATACGCAGTATTTT

V gene: TRBV10-3
clone size: few
J gene: TRBJ1-2
D gene: TRBD1
CDR3 protein: CAISGGQGIYGYTF
CDR3 DNA: TGTGCCATCAGCGGGGGACAGGGGATCTATGGCTACACCTTC

V gene: TRBV20-1
clone size: NA
J gene: TRBJ1-1
D gene: NA
CDR3 protein: CSALPDGEAFF
CDR3 DNA: TGCAGTGCCCTCCCCGACGGAGAAGCTTTCTTT